This entry describes one T cell receptor (beta chain). CDR1 is SGHRS, CDR2 YFSETQ, per germline. The CDR3 totals 16 residues. V was shortened by 7 bases and J by 4 bases, with 20 bases between the two germline ends. The table came from immunoSEQ multiplex PCR; TCRdb's copy has only in-frame clones and leaves some out. The sample yields approximately 170,000 clones, 70% to 90% seen once. The source of the sample is a study of blood T cell repertoires in COVID-19. The chain has TRBV5-1 and TRBJ2-2, with a tentative D call TRBD2 (7 bases). The receptor was isolated from a man aged 55-75 years who had recovered from COVID-19. Sequenced sample: peripheral blood. This chain's CDR3 is CASHGGGGPSTGELFF. As DNA, the CDR3 is TGCGCCAGCCACGGTGGGGGGGGGCCGTCCACCGGGGAGCTGTTTTTT.